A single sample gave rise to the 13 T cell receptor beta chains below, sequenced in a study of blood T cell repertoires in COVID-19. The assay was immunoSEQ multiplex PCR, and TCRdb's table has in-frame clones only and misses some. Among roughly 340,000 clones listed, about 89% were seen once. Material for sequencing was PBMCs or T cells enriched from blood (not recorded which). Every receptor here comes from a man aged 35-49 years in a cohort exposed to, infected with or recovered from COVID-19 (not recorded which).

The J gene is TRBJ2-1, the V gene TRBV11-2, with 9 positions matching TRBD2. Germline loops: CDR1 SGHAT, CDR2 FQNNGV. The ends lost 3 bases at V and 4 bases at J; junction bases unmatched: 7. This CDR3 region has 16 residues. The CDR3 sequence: CASSLGIAGVYNEQFF. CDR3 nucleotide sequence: TGTGCCAGCAGCTTGGGCATAGCGGGAGTTTACAATGAGCAGTTCTTC. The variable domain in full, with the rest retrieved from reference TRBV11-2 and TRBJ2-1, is EAGVAQSPRYKIIEKRQSVAFWCNPISGHATLYWYQQILGQGPKLLIQFQNNGVVDDSQLPKDRFSAERLKGVDSTLKIQPAKLEDSAVYLCASSLGIAGVYNEQFFGPGTRLTVL.

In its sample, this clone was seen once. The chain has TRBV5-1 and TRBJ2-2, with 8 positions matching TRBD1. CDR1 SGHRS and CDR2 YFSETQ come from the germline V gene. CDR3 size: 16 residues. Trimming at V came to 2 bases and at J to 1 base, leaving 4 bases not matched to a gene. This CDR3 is CASSFSGTGNTGELFF. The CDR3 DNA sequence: TGCGCCAGCAGCTTTTCCGGGACAGGGAACACCGGGGAGCTGTTTTTT. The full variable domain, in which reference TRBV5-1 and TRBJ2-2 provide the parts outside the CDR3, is KAGVTQTPRYLIKTRGQQVTLSCSPISGHRSVSWYQQTPGQGLQFLFEYFSETQRNKGNFPGRFSGRQFSNSRSEMNVSTLELGDSALYLCASSFSGTGNTGELFFGEGSRLTVL.

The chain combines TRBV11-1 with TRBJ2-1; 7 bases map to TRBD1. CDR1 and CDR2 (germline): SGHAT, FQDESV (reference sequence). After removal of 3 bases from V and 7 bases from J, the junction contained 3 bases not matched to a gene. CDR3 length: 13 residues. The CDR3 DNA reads TGTGCCAGCAGCTTGAACAGGGGTAATGAGCAGTTCTTC. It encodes CASSLNRGNEQFF.

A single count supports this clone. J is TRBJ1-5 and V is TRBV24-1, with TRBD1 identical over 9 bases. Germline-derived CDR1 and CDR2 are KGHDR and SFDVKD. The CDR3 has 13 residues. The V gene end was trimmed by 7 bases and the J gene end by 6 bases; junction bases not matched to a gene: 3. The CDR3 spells CATSTGGSQPQHF. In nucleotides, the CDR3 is TGTGCCACCAGCACAGGGGGCTCTCAGCCCCAGCATTTT.

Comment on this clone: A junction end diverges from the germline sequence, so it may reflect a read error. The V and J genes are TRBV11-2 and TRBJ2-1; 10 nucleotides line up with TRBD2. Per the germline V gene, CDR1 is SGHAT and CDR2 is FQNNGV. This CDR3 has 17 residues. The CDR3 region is CASSFFDPSGSYIEQFF. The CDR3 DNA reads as TGTGCCAGCAGCTTTTTCGATCCTAGCGGGAGTTACATTGAGCAGTTCTTC.

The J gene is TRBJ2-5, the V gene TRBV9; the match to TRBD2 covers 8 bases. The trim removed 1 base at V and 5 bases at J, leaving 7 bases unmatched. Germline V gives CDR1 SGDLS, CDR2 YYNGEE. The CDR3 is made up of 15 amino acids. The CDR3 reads CASSVNSGSGETQYF. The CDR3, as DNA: TGTGCCAGCAGCGTAAACAGCGGGAGTGGGGAGACCCAGTACTTC.

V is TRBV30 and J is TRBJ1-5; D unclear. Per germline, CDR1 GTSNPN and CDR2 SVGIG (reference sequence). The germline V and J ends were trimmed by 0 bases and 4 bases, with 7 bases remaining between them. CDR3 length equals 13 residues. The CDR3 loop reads CAWSVGVNQPQHF. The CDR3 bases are TGTGCCTGGAGTGTAGGAGTAAATCAGCCCCAGCATTTT.

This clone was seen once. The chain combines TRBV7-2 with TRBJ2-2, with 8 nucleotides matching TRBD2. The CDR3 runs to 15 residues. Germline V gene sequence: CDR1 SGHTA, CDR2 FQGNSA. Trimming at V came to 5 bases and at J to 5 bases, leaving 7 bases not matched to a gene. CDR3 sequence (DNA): TGTGCCAGCAGCCAAAGCGGGAGTGGTACCGGGGAGCTGTTTTTT. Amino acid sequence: CASSQSGSGTGELFF.

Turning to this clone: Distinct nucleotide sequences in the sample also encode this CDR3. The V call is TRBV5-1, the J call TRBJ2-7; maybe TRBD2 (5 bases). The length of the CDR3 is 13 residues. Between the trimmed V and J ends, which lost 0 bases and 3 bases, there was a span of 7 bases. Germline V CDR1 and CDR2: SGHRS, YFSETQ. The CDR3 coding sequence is TGCGCCAGCAGCTTGGCTGGACTCTACGAGCAGTACTTC. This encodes CASSLAGLYEQYF.

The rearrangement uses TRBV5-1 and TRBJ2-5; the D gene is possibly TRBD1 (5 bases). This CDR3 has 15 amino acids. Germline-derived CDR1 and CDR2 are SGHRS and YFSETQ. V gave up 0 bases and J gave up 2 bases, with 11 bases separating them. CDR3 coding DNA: TGCGCCAGCAGCTTGGCTCGCAGGGCACAAGAGACCCAGTACTTC. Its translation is CASSLARRAQETQYF.

CDR3 residues: CASSLGGRAGEAFF. CDR3 DNA: TGCGCCAGCAGCTTGGGGGGCAGGGCTGGTGAAGCTTTCTTT. This chain links TRBV5-1 with TRBJ1-1; D perhaps matches TRBD1 (5 bases). The length of the CDR3 is 14 residues. Germline V gives CDR1 SGHRS, CDR2 YFSETQ. Trimming pared 0 bases from V and 7 bases from J, leaving 13 bases between.

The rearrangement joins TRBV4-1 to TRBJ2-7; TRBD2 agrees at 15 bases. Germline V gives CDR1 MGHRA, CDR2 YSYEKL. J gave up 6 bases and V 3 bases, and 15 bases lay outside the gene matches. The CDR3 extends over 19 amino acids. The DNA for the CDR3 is TGCGCCAGCAGCCAGGCCCCGGGACTAGCGGGAGGTGATTTCCCCGAGCAGTACTTC. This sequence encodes CASSQAPGLAGGDFPEQYF.

CDR3 sequence reads: CATSRGTGTGNTIYF. The DNA for the CDR3 is TGTGCCACCAGCAGAGGAACAGGGACTGGAAACACCATATATTTT. The V gene is TRBV15, the J gene TRBJ1-3; maybe TRBD1 (6 bases). The CDR3 runs 15 residues. Germline-derived CDR1 and CDR2 are LNHNV and YYDKDF (reference sequence). Trimming cost V 1 base and J 2 bases, with 9 bases left between them.